The 21 T cell receptor beta chains below all came from one sample that was sequenced in a study of cytomegalovirus exposure and HLA in healthy donors. Vbeta (60) and Jbeta (13) primers were used in the PCR. Clones were sequenced by immunoSEQ multiplex PCR, and TCRdb holds only the in-frame ones, with some missing. The data hold about 140,000 clones, with roughly 87% observed a single time. Sequencing was carried out using PBMCs. Receptors were obtained from a woman aged 40-49 years in good health and CMV-seronegative.

The chain recombines TRBV5-1 with TRBJ2-7, with 7 positions matching TRBD1. V was pared by 4 bases and J by 2 bases, with 6 bases of the junction left unmatched. This CDR3 is built from 14 residues. Germline lookup yields CDR1 SGHRS and CDR2 YFSETQ. The CDR3 DNA follows: TGCGCCAGCAGCGTGGGGACAGAGACCTACGAGCAGTACTTC. Its protein product is CASSVGTETYEQYF.

The rearrangement links TRBV2 to TRBJ1-1; TRBD1 matches at 10 bases. Germline CDR1 SNHLY, CDR2 FYNNEI. V shed 6 bases, J shed 12 bases, and the junction held 13 bases outside the gene matches. This CDR3 comprises 14 residues. The CDR3 DNA sequence: TGTGCCAGCAGCCCGGGACAGGGGAACGTGGGGACTTTCTTT. Protein: CASSPGQGNVGTFF. Variable domain in full (rest from reference TRBV2 and TRBJ1-1): EPEVTQTPSHQVTQMGQEVILRCVPISNHLYFYWYRQILGQKVEFLVSFYNNEISEKSEIFDDQFSVERPDGSNFTLKIRSTKLEDSAMYFCASSPGQGNVGTFFGQGTRLTVV.

This chain connects TRBV7-6 to TRBJ2-7; TRBD1 matches at 7 bases. The germline CDR1 and CDR2 sequences are SGHVS and FNYEAQ. J gave up 4 bases and V 8 bases, and 14 bases lay outside the gene matches. The CDR3 runs to 15 residues. The CDR3 here is CASRNPGTAPYEQYF. In DNA, the CDR3 is TGTGCCAGCCGCAACCCCGGGACAGCACCTTACGAGCAGTACTTC.

This chain uses TRBV5-4 with TRBJ2-2; D perhaps matches TRBD1 (5 bases). CDR3 length: 17 amino acids. The V end was cut by 7 bases, the J end by 5 bases, with 24 bases between. Germline loops: CDR1 SGHNT, CDR2 YYREEE (reference sequence). The CDR3 bases are TGTGCCAGCTCCACAGGACCCCGGAGCCGCAATACCGGGGAGCTGTTTTTT. This encodes CASSTGPRSRNTGELFF.

The CDR3 sequence: CASSLVQGGTEAFF. CDR3 nucleotides: TGTGCCAGCAGCCTGGTACAGGGGGGAACTGAAGCTTTCTTT. The chain carries TRBV6-5 and TRBJ1-1; 8 bases align to TRBD1. V dropped 6 bases and J dropped 5; count of bases not matched to a gene: 8. This CDR3 contains 14 residues. Germline CDR1 reads MNHEY; CDR2 reads SVGAGI.

The chain employs TRBV5-6 and TRBJ2-7; 8 bases agree with TRBD2. Losses at the gene ends were 6 bases for V and 2 bases for J; bases not matched to a gene: 10. The CDR3 covers 15 residues. Germline CDR1 reads SGHDT; CDR2 reads YYEEEE. CDR3 sequence: CASTRPAGGAYEQYF. The CDR3 nucleotides are TGTGCCAGCACCCGTCCGGCGGGAGGAGCCTACGAGCAGTACTTC.

The chain is built from TRBV11-2 and TRBJ2-3; 10 bases agree with TRBD2. Trimming at V came to 5 bases and at J to 4 bases, leaving 6 bases not matched to a gene. The CDR3 runs 15 residues. Germline loops: CDR1 SGHAT, CDR2 FQNNGV. The CDR3 DNA reads TGTGCCAGCAGCCCCCAAGCGGGAGGGTCAGATACGCAGTATTTT. Protein sequence: CASSPQAGGSDTQYF. Using reference TRBV11-2 and TRBJ2-3 for the parts outside the CDR3, the full variable domain is EAGVAQSPRYKIIEKRQSVAFWCNPISGHATLYWYQQILGQGPKLLIQFQNNGVVDDSQLPKDRFSAERLKGVDSTLKIQPAKLEDSAVYLCASSPQAGGSDTQYFGPGTRLTVL.

This sequence joins TRBV9 and TRBJ1-1; possible D gene TRBD1, 5 bases. CDR1 SGDLS and CDR2 YYNGEE come from the germline V gene. This CDR3 has 15 residues. Between the trimmed V and J ends, which lost 4 bases and 5 bases, there was a span of 18 bases. The CDR3 here is CASSPPGTTATEAFF. Written as DNA, the CDR3 is TGTGCCAGCAGCCCCCCGGGGACTACGGCGACTGAAGCTTTCTTT.

The chain carries TRBV18 and TRBJ2-3, with TRBD2 identical over 12 bases. CDR1 KGHSH and CDR2 LQKENI come from the germline V gene. The J segment lost 2 bases and the V segment lost 7 bases, leaving 10 bases of the junction unmatched. There are 17 residues in the CDR3. The CDR3 here is CASFLLAGGPFTDTQYF. The CDR3 DNA sequence: TGTGCCAGCTTCCTCCTAGCGGGAGGGCCCTTCACAGATACGCAGTATTTT.

This chain uses TRBV7-2 with TRBJ2-1, with TRBD2 matching 9 bases. Germline CDR1 SGHTA, CDR2 FQGNSA. V shed 1 base, J shed 7 bases, and the junction held 5 bases outside the gene matches. This CDR3 is built from 15 residues. CDR3 DNA: TGTGCCAGCAGCTTAGTAGCGGGAGAAGGTAATGAGCAGTTCTTC. Translated, it gives CASSLVAGEGNEQFF.

The CDR3 protein is CASSLKGQGHYEQYF. The CDR3, as DNA: TGTGCCAGCAGCTTAAAAGGGCAGGGACATTACGAGCAGTACTTC. The V and J genes are TRBV7-9 and TRBJ2-7; perhaps TRBD1 as D (6 bases). V lost 2 bases and J lost 4, with 15 bases in between. Germline V gives CDR1 SEHNR, CDR2 FQNEAQ (reference sequence). This CDR3 spans 15 amino acids.

The chain recombines TRBV5-1 with TRBJ2-7; D call uncertain. Looked up from germline, CDR1 is SGHRS and CDR2 is YFSETQ. The CDR3 is 12 residues long. V was clipped by 0 bases and J by 5 bases, with 6 bases between them. The CDR3 DNA reads TGCGCCAGCAGCTTGGGCCAGGACGAGCAGTACTTC. Translating gives CASSLGQDEQYF.

V and J are TRBV2 and TRBJ2-7, with 7 bases matching TRBD2. V shed 8 bases, J shed 2 bases, and the junction held 21 bases outside the gene matches. Germline CDR1 is SNHLY and CDR2 is FYNNEI. This CDR3 region has 18 residues. The CDR3 loop reads CASGDLRGEGERPYEQYF. DNA for the CDR3: TGTGCCAGCGGCGACCTTCGCGGGGAGGGCGAACGACCCTACGAGCAGTACTTC.

As DNA, the CDR3 is TGTGCCAGCAGTGTATCGGACAGGTATACGCAGTATTTT. Protein sequence: CASSVSDRYTQYF. This chain joins TRBV6-4 and TRBJ2-3; TRBD1 matches at 7 bases. Germline V gives CDR1 MRHNA, CDR2 SNTAGT. V trimming: 4 bases; J trimming: 7 bases; junction bases outside the gene matches: 5. The CDR3 is 13 amino acids.

The CDR3 nucleotides are TGCGCCAGCGGGGGCACCTCGAACACCGGGGAGCTGTTTTTT. Protein sequence: CASGGTSNTGELFF. The chain joins TRBV5-1 to TRBJ2-2, with D perhaps matching TRBD1 (6 bases). This CDR3 is 14 amino acids long. Germline V gives CDR1 SGHRS, CDR2 YFSETQ. V was shortened by 7 bases and J by 0 bases, with 10 bases between the two germline ends.

The rearrangement links TRBV7-9 to TRBJ2-7; TRBD2 matches at 12 bases. CDR1 and CDR2 (germline): SEHNR, FQNEAQ (reference sequence). V was pared by 5 bases and J by 3 bases, with 8 bases of the junction left unmatched. This CDR3 is built from 16 residues. The CDR3 region is CASSRRLAGDIYEQYF. The CDR3, as DNA: TGTGCCAGCAGCCGTCGACTAGCGGGAGATATCTACGAGCAGTACTTC.

This chain uses TRBV6-5 with TRBJ1-4, with 10 bases aligning to TRBD1. The junction had 11 bases not matched to a gene; V was cut back by 5 bases and J by 11 bases. Germline CDR1 MNHEY, CDR2 SVGAGI. The CDR3 runs to 15 residues. The CDR3 is CASSGWTGGKEKLFF. The CDR3 DNA reads as TGTGCCAGCAGTGGTTGGACAGGGGGTAAGGAGAAACTGTTTTTT.

This chain's CDR3 is CASSGAPTSSTGELFF. The CDR3, as DNA: TGTGCCAGCAGTGGGGCACCGACTAGTTCCACCGGGGAGCTGTTTTTT. This rearrangement joins TRBV2 to TRBJ2-2, with a possible D match to TRBD2 (6 bases). Germline V lookup: CDR1 SNHLY, CDR2 FYNNEI. V shed 4 bases and J shed 4 bases, with 16 bases lying between them. The CDR3 covers 16 residues.

This clone appeared a few times. This chain uses TRBV6-6 with TRBJ2-7; the match to TRBD1 covers 8 bases. The CDR3 spans 13 residues. Losses at the gene ends were 2 bases for V and 4 bases for J; bases not matched to a gene: 1. The germline CDR1 and CDR2 sequences are MNHNY and SVGAGI (reference sequence). DNA of the CDR3: TGTGCCAGCAGTTACGGGACAGGATACGAGCAGTACTTC. Protein: CASSYGTGYEQYF.

The chain carries TRBV5-4 and TRBJ1-1; perhaps TRBD1 as D (5 bases). Trimming removed 4 bases from V and 4 bases from J, with 17 bases in between. The CDR3 has 15 residues. Germline V gives CDR1 SGHNT, CDR2 YYREEE (reference sequence). CDR3 DNA: TGTGCCAGCAGCGTCGGCAGGGTTTTGAGCACTGAAGCTTTCTTT. Amino acids: CASSVGRVLSTEAFF.

The J gene is TRBJ2-7, the V gene TRBV5-1; 7 positions agree with TRBD1. This CDR3 has 14 residues. Germline V gene data show CDR1 as SGHRS and CDR2 as YFSETQ. Trimming at V came to 0 bases and at J to 4 bases, leaving 4 bases not matched to a gene. CDR3 in amino acids: CASSLAGQEYEQYF. In DNA, the CDR3 is TGCGCCAGCAGCTTGGCAGGACAGGAGTACGAGCAGTACTTC.